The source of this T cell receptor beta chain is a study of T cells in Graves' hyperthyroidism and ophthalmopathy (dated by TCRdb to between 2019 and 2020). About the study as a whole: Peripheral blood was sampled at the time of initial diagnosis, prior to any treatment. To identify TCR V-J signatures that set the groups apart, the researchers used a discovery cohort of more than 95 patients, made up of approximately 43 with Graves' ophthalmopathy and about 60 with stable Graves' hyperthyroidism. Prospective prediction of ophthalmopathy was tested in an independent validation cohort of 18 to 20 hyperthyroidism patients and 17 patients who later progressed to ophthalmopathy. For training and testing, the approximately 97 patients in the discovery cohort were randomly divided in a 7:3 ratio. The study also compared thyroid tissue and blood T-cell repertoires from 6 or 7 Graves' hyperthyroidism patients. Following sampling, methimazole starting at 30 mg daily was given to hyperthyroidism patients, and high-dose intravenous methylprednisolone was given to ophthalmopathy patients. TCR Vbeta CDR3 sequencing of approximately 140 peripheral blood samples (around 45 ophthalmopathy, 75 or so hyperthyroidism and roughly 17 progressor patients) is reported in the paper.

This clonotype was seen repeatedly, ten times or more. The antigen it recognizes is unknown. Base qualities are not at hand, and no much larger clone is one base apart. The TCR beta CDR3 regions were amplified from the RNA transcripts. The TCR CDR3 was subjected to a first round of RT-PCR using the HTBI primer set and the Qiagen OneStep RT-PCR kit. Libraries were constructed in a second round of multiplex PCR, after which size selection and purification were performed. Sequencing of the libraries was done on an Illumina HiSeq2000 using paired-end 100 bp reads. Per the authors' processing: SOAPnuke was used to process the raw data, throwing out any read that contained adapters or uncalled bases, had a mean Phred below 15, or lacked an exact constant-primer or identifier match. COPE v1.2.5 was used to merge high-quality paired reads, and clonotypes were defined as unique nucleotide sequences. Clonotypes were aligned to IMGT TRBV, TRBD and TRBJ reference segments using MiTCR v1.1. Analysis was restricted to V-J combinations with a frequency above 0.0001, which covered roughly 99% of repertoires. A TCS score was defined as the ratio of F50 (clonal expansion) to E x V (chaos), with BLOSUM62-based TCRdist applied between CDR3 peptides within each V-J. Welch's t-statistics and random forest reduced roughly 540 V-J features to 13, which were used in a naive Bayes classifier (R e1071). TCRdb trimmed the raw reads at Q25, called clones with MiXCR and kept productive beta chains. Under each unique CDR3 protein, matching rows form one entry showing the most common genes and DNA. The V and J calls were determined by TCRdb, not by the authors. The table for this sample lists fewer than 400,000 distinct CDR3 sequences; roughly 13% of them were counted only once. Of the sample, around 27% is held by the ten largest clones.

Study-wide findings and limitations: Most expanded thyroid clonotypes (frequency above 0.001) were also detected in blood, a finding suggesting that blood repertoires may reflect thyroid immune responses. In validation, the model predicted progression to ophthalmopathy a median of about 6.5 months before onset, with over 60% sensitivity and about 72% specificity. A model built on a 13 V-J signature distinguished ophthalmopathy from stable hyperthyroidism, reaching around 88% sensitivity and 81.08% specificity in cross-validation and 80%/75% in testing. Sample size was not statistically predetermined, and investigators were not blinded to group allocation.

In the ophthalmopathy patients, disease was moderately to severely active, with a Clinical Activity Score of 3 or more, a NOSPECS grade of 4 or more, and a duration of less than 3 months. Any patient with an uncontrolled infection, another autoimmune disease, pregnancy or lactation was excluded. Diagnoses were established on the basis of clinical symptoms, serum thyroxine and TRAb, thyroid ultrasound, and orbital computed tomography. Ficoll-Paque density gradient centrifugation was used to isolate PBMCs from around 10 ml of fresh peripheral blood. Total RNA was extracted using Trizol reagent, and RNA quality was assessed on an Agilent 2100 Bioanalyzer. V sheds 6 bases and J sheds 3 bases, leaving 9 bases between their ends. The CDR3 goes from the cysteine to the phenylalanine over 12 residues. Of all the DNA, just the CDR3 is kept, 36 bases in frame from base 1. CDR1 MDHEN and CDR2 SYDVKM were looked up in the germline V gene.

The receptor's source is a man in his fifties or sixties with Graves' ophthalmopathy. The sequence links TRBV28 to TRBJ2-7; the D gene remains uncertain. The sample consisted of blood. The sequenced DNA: TGTGCCAGCAGCCCAGGAAACTACGAGCAGTACTTC. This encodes CASSPGNYEQYF.